A single T cell receptor beta chain is shown here with its context. These data are taken from a study of blood T cell repertoires in COVID-19. Overall study context: Whether acute or convalescent, the COVID-19 samples came from the United States, Italy and Spain.

V lost 7 bases to trimming and J lost 3 bases, with 11 bases between them. CDR1 is SGHTS and CDR2 is YDEGEE in the germline V gene. The CDR3 has 13 residues. Sequencing used immunoSEQ multiplex PCR; TCRdb keeps in-frame clones, though not all of them. The data show roughly 200,000 clones, approximately 90% seen once. This receptor was taken from a man aged 50 to 60 with acute or convalescent COVID-19. This chain joins TRBV5-8 and TRBJ1-5; D is unclear. The sample was peripheral blood. The CDR3 protein is CASGAHFNQPQHF. DNA for the CDR3: TGTGCCAGCGGTGCGCATTTCAATCAGCCCCAGCATTTT.